This TCR beta chain was recovered during a study of multiple sclerosis patients with progressive multifocal leukoencephalopathy (dated by TCRdb to about 2019). Regarding the research as a whole: Peripheral T and B cells were examined in MS patients who developed PML (4 under natalizumab, 1 after alemtuzumab) and in treated patients who did not develop PML. The study aimed to detect JC virus-specific or public T-cell expansions arising at the time of PML onset. A couple of patients on natalizumab who later developed PML were tracked over time from before therapy, through 6 and 12 months, up to PML onset.

This clone was counted between two and nine times. What this receptor recognizes is not known. No much larger clone exists at a distance of one base, and base qualities are not known. Different DNA sequences within this sample yield the same CDR3. Paper-wide results and their limitations: Only peripheral blood was analyzed, although cerebrospinal fluid or brain lymphocytes might be more informative for natalizumab-associated PML. Because of the small, descriptive cohort, whether findings reflect JC virus infection or general immunocompromise remained unclear. TRB clones with frequency above 0.5% were observed only in PML patients, but the clones expanded at PML onset were found to be already present before and during natalizumab therapy. When PML developed, neither common TRBV or TRBJ gene usage nor preferential TRBV-TRBJ pairings were detected. Most PML patients had lower normalized Shannon entropy, suggesting less diverse TRB repertoires, while values in the natalizumab-treated controls sat near 1.

Using the immunoSEQ two-step multiplex PCR at survey-level depth, TRB CDR3 regions were amplified from genomic DNA. Synthetic inline TR CDR3 controls covering all V-J pairings were spiked into each PCR so that template counts could be estimated and amplification bias removed. Reads went through processing to reduce amplification and sequencing bias, and quantification was done against synthetic TR CDR3 analogs. The paper's data handling went like this. In ImmunoSEQ Analyzer, raw data were processed so that out-of-frame sequences and CDR3s with stop codons were removed, with gene names following IMGT nomenclature. Normalized Shannon entropy, defined as 1 minus Pielou's evenness, was used to summarize repertoire diversity. Two TRB sequences were counted as identical only if the two sequences had the same V gene, J gene and CDR3. Public PML clonotypes were CDR3s shared by two or more PML-onset samples but absent earlier, in controls, and in public databases. Position-by-position CDR3 amino acid composition was analyzed in Skylign with the observed count method. As stored in TCRdb, this immuneACCESS dataset retains in-frame rearrangements with V and J assigned. A fraction of the clones does not appear; measured against another copy, unresolved V genes explain less than half of the discrepancy, and the remainder lacks a known reason. V and J calls and clone size are given by that table; D and trimming were obtained from the DNA. The sample includes 25,000 to 35,000 clones, with roughly 87% observed a single time. The ten largest clones represent 3.2% of the sample.

Including the terminal cysteine and phenylalanine, the CDR3 comprises 13 residues. Only the CDR3 portion is preserved as DNA: 39 bases, with reading frame beginning at the first base. In light of the paper, this sample's time point label describes: time of PML onset. The sample's treatment or condition label is to be understood as: on natalizumab therapy at sampling. PML diagnosis was based on clinical and MRI findings and was confirmed by detection of JC virus DNA in cerebrospinal fluid. Among the natalizumab-treated patients, PML showed up after anywhere between roughly 15 and 60 months of natalizumab therapy. All listed patients had previously received interferon beta, and all PML patients were female. Blood samples at T3 were obtained at the time of PML onset. Isolation of peripheral blood mononuclear cells was performed by Ficoll-Hypaque density gradient centrifugation.

The chain couples TRBV7-5 to TRBJ1-1. TRBV7-5 is a known pseudogene. This TCR was sampled from a human donor with progressive multifocal leukoencephalopathy. Specimen: PBMCs, collected from a patient treated with natalizumab. The CDR3 reads CARSLGGLTEAFF. The nucleotides read TGTGCCAGAAGCTTAGGTGGATTGACTGAAGCTTTCTTT.